This T cell receptor beta chain stems from a study of cytomegalovirus exposure and HLA in healthy donors. Findings and caveats of the study: Some public TCRs appeared in many individuals, while most sequences were rare. The authors excluded some V segments, including TRBV6-2 and TRBV6-3, as indistinguishable. A later analysis showed that HLA-associated TCR beta chains had undergone more clonal expansion than equally common others.

The germline V gene encodes CDR1 MRHNA and CDR2 SNTAGT. The CDR3 loop spans 15 amino acids. J gave up 3 bases and V 6 bases, and 8 bases lay outside the gene matches. With regard to this clone: Antigen unknown.

The PCR had 60 Vbeta and 13 Jbeta primers. Only in-frame clones appear in the TCRdb table, and some are missing; sequencing was by immunoSEQ multiplex PCR. Of 130,000 or so clones in the sample, 66% were seen once. Healthy individuals who donated bone marrow served as the donors. This clonotype was sampled from an older woman in good health and CMV-seronegative. This chain links TRBV6-4 with TRBJ2-1; 7 bases are a match to TRBD1. The specimen was PBMCs. The CDR3 DNA reads TGTGCCAGCAGCCCGGGACAGTCGTACTACAATGAGCAGTTCTTC. Translation gives CASSPGQSYYNEQFF.